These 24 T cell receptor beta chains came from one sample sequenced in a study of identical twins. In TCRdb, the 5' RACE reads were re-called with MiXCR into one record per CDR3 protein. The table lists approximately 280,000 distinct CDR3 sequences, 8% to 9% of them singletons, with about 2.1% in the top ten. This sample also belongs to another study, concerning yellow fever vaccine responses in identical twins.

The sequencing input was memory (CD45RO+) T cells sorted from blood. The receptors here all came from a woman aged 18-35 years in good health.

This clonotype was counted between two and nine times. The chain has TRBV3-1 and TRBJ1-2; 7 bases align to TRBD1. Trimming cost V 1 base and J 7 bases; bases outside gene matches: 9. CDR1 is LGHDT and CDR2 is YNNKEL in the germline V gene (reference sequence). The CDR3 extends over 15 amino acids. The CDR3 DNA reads TGTGCCAGCAGCCAAGCTCAGCGACAGGGCTCTGGCTACACCTTC. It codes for CASSQAQRQGSGYTF.

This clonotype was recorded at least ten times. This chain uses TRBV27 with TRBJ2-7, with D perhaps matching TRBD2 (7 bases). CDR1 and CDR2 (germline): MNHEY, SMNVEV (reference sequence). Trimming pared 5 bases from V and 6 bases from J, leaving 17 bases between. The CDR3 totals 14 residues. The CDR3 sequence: CASSRGGGSIEQYF. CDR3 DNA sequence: TGTGCCAGCAGTCGAGGGGGGGGCTCTATCGAGCAGTACTTC.

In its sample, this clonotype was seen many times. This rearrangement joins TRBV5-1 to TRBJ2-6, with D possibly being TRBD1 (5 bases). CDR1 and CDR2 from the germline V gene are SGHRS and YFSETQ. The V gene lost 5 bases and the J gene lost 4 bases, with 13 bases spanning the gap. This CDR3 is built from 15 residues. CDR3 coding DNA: TGCGCCAGCAGAACCGACAGTTCCGGGGCCAACGTCCTGACTTTC. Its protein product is CASRTDSSGANVLTF.

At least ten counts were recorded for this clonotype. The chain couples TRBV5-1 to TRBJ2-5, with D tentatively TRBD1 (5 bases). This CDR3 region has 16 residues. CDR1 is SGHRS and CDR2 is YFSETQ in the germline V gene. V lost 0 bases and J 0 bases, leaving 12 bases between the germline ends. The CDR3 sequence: CASSLGGSMNQETQYF. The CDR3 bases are TGCGCCAGCAGCTTGGGGGGCAGTATGAACCAAGAGACCCAGTACTTC.

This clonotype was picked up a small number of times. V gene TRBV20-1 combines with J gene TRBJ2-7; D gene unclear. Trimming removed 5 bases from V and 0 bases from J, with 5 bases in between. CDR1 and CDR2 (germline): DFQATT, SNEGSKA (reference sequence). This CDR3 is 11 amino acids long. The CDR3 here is CSASDSYEQYF. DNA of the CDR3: TGCAGTGCTTCAGACTCCTACGAGCAGTACTTC.

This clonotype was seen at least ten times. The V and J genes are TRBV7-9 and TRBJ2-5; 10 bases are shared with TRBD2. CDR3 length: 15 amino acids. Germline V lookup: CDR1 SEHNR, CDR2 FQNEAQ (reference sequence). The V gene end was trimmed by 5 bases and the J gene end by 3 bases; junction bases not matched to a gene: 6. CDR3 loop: CASSPRTSGEETQYF. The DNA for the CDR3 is TGTGCCAGCAGCCCGCGGACTAGCGGTGAAGAGACCCAGTACTTC.

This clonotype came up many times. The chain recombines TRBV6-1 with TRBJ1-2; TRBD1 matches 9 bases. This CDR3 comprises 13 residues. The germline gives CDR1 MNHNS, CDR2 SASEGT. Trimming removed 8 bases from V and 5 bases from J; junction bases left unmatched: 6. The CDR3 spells CASWDRVEYGYTF. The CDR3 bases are TGTGCCAGCTGGGACAGGGTAGAATATGGCTACACCTTC.

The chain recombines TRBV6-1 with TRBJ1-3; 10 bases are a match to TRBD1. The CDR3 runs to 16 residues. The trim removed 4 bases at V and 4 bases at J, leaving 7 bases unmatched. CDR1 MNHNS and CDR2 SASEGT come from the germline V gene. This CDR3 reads CASSVTGTGVGNTIYF. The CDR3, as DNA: TGTGCCAGCAGTGTGACTGGGACAGGGGTAGGAAACACCATATATTTT.

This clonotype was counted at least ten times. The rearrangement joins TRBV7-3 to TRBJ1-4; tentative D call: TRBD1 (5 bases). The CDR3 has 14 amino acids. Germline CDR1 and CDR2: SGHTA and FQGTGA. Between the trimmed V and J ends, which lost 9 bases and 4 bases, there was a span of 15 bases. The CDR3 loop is CARAQGTYNEKLFF. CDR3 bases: TGTGCCAGGGCTCAAGGGACTTATAATGAAAAACTGTTTTTT.

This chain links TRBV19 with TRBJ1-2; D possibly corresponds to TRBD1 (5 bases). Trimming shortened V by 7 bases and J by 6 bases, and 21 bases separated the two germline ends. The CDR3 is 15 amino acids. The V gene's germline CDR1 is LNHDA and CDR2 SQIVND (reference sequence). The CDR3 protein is CASTLMAPGRDGYTF. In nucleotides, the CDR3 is TGTGCCAGTACCCTGATGGCCCCAGGGAGAGATGGCTACACCTTC. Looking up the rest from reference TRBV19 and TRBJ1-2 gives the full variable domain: DGGITQSPKYLFRKEGQNVTLSCEQNLNHDAMYWYRQDPGQGLRLIYYSQIVNDFQKGDIAEGYSVSREKKESFPLTVTSAQKNPTAFYLCASTLMAPGRDGYTFGSGTRLTVV.

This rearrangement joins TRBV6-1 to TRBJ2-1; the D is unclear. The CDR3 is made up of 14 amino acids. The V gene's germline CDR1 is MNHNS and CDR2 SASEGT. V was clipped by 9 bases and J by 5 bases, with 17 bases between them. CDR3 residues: CASASRASNNEQFF. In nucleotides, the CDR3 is TGTGCCAGTGCAAGCCGCGCCTCGAACAATGAGCAGTTCTTC.

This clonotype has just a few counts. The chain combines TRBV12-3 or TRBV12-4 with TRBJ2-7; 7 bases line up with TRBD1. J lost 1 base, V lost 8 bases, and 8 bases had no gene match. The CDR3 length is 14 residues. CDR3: CASSLDRLSYEQYF. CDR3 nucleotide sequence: TGTGCCAGCTCACTGGACAGGCTTTCCTACGAGCAGTACTTC.

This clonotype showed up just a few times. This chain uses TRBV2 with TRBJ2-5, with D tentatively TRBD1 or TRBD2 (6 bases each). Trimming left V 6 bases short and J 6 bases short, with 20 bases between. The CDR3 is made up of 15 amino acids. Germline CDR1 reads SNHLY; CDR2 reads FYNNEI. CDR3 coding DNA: TGTGCCAGCAGCCCCTTCGAGGGGGGAGTGAAGACCCAGTACTTC. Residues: CASSPFEGGVKTQYF.

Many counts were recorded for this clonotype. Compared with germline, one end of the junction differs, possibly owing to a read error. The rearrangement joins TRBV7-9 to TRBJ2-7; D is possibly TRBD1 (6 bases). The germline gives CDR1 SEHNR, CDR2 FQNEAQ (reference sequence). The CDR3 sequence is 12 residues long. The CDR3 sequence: CASSPQDRLAFF. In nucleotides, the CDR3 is TGTGCCAGCAGCCCCCAAGACAGGCTGGCGTTTTTC. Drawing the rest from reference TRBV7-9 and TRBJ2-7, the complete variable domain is DTGVSQNPRHKITKRGQNVTFRCDPISEHNRLYWYRQTLGQGPEFLTYFQNEAQLEKSRLLSDRFSAERPKGSFSTLEIQRTEQGDSAMYLCASSPQDRLAFFGPGTRLTVT.

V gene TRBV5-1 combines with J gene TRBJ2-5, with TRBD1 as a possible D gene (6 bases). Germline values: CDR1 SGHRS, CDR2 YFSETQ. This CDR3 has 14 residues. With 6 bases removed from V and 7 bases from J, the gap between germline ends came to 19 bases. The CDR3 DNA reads TGCGCCAGCACCCCCTCAGGGGCGTCGGGGACCCAGTACTTC. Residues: CASTPSGASGTQYF.

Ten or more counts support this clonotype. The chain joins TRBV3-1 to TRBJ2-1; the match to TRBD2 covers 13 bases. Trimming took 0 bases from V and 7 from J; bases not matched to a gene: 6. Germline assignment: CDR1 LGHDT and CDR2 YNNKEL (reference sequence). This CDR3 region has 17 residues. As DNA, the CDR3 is TGTGCCAGCAGCCAAGAAAGACTAGCGGGGGGTTTAAATGAGCAGTTCTTC. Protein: CASSQERLAGGLNEQFF.

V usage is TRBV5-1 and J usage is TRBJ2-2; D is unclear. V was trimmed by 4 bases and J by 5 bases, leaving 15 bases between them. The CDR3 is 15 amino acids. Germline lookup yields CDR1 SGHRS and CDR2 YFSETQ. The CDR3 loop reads CASSLTLHVTGELFF. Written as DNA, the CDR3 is TGCGCCAGCAGCCTTACGTTGCATGTAACCGGGGAGCTGTTTTTT.

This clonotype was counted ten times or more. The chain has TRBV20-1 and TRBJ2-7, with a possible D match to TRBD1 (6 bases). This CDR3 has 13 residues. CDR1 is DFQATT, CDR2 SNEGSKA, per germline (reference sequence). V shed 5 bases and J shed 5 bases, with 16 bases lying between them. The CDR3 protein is CSAQNTGSNEQYV. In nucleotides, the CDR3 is TGCAGTGCTCAAAATACAGGGTCGAACGAGCAGTACGTC.

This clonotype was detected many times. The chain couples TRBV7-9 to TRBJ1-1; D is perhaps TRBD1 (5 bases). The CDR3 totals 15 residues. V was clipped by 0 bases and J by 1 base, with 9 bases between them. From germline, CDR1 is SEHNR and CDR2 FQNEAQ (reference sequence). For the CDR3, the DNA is TGTGCCAGCAGCTTAGCGCGACAGCAGAACACTGAAGCTTTCTTT. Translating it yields CASSLARQQNTEAFF.

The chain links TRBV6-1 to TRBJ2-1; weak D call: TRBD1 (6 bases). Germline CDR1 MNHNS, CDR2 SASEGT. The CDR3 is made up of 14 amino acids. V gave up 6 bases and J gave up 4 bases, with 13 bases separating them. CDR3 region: CASRAGQKYNEQFF. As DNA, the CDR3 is TGTGCCAGCAGGGCCGGACAGAAGTACAATGAGCAGTTCTTC.

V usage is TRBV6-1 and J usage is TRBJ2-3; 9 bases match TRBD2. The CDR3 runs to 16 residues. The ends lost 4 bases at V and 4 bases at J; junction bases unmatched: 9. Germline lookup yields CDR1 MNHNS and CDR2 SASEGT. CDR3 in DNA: TGTGCCAGCAGTGTCATTAGCGGGAGTTATGCAGATACGCAGTATTTT. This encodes CASSVISGSYADTQYF.

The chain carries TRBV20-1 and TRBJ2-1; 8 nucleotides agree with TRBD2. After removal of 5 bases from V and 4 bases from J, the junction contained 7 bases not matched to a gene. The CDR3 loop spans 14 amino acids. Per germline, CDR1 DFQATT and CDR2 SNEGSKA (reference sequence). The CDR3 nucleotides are TGCAGTGCTCAATCAGGACTAGCATACAATGAGCAGTTCTTC. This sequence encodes CSAQSGLAYNEQFF.

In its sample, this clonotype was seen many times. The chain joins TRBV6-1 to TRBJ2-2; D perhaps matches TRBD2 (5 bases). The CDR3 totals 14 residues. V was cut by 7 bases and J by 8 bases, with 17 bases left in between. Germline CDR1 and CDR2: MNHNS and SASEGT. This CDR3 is CASKEGGFQGELFF. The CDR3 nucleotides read TGTGCCAGCAAGGAAGGAGGATTTCAGGGGGAGCTGTTTTTT.

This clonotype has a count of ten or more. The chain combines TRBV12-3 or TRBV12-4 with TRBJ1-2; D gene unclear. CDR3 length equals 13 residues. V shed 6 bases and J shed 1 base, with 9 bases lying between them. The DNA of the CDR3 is TGTGCCAGCAGCCCCGACGTTAACTATGGCTACACCTTC. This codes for CASSPDVNYGYTF.